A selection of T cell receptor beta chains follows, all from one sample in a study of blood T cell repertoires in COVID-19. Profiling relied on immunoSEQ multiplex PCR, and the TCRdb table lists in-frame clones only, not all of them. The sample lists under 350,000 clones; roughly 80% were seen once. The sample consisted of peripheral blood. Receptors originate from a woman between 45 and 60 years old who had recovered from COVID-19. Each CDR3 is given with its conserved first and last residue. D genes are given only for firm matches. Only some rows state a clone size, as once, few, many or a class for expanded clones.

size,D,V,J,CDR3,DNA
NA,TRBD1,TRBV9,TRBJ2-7,CASSVGVWGKGANEQYF,TGTGCCAGCAGCGTAGGGGTCTGGGGAAAGGGGGCGAATGAGCAGTACTTC
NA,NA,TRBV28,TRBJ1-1,CASSYRGIGTEAFF,TGTGCCAGCAGTTATCGGGGGATTGGTACTGAAGCTTTCTTT
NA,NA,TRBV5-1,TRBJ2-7,CASSPPSSSAPYEQYF,TGCGCCAGCAGCCCGCCCTCTTCTAGCGCGCCCTACGAGCAGTACTTC
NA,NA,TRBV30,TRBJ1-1,CAWSPEAGYAFF,TGTGCCTGGAGTCCAGAGGCCGGTTACGCTTTCTTT
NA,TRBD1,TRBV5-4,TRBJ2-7,CASSLAGTVSYEQYF,TGTGCCAGCAGCTTGGCCGGGACAGTCTCCTACGAGCAGTACTTC
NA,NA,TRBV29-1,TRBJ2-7,CSVSTASPYEQYF,TGCAGCGTATCTACTGCTAGCCCCTACGAGCAGTACTTC
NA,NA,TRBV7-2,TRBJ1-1,CASSFTLDKSTEAFF,TGTGCCAGCAGCTTTACCCTGGACAAATCCACTGAAGCTTTCTTT
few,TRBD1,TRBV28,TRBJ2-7,CASSAPGQGPGEQYF,TGTGCCAGCAGTGCACCGGGACAGGGTCCGGGGGAGCAGTACTTC
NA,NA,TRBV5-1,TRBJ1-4,CASSLHGDVRATNEKLFF,TGCGCCAGCAGCTTGCACGGGGATGTAAGAGCAACTAATGAAAAACTGTTTTTT
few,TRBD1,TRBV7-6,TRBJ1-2,CASSALRGQGANYGYTF,TGTGCCAGCAGCGCTTTAAGAGGACAGGGCGCTAACTATGGCTACACCTTC
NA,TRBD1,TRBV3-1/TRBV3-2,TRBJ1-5,CASSQATGTGANQPQHF,TGTGCCAGCAGCCAGGCGACCGGGACAGGGGCCAATCAGCCCCAGCATTTT
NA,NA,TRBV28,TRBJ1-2,CASSVSYGYTF,TGTGCCAGCAGTGTCAGCTATGGCTACACCTTC
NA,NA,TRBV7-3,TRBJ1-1,CASSSQGGGNTEAFF,TGTGCCAGCAGCTCACAGGGTGGGGGCAACACTGAAGCTTTCTTT
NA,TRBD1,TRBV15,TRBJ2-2,CATSRGTGITGELFF,TGTGCCACCAGCAGAGGGACAGGGATCACCGGGGAGCTGTTTTTT
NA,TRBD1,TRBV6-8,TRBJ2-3,CASSRSGQGISDTQYF,TGTGCCAGCAGTAGATCGGGACAGGGGATCTCAGATACGCAGTATTTT
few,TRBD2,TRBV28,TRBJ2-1,CASSPLAGGQNEQFF,TGTGCCAGCAGTCCACTAGCGGGGGGGCAAAATGAGCAGTTCTTC
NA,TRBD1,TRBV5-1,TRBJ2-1,CASSWGQGARGRNEQFF,TGCGCCAGCAGCTGGGGACAGGGGGCAAGAGGGCGGAATGAGCAGTTCTTC
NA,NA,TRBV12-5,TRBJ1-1,CASAQENTEAFF,TGTGCTAGTGCTCAGGAAAACACTGAAGCTTTCTTT
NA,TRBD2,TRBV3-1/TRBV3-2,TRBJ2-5,CASSPALAGGRETQYF,TGTGCCAGCAGCCCAGCCCTAGCGGGGGGGCGGGAGACCCAGTACTTC
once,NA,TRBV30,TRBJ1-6,CAWTFPGLSPLHF,TGTGCCTGGACCTTTCCAGGGCTTTCACCCCTCCACTTT
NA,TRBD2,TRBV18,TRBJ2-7,CASRNGTSGRFEQYF,TGTGCCAGCCGAAACGGGACTAGCGGGAGATTCGAGCAGTACTTC
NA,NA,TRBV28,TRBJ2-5,CASSFPTGTQYF,TGTGCCAGCAGTTTTCCGACGGGGACCCAGTACTTC
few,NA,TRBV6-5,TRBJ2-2,CASARKGTGELFF,TGTGCCAGCGCACGTAAGGGGACCGGGGAGCTGTTTTTT
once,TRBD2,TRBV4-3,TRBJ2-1,CASSRWASGRDEQFF,TGCGCCAGCAGCCGGTGGGCTAGCGGGAGGGATGAGCAGTTCTTC
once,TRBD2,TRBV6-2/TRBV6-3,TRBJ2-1,CASSYSVGLADYNEQFF,TGTGCCAGCAGTTACTCGGTCGGGCTAGCGGATTACAATGAGCAGTTCTTC
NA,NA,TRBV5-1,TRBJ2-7,CASSDSSYEQYF,TGCGCCAGCAGCGACAGTTCCTACGAGCAGTACTTC
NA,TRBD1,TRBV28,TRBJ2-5,CASSLTGGTLETQYF,TGTGCCAGCAGTTTGACAGGGGGGACGTTAGAGACCCAGTACTTC
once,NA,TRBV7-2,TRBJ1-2,CASSSTSTANYGYTF,TGTGCCAGCAGCTCTACCTCGACAGCTAACTATGGCTACACCTTC
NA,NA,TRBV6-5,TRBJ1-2,CASSYSSGAAGYGYTF,TGTGCCAGCAGTTACTCCTCAGGGGCGGCAGGCTATGGCTACACCTTC
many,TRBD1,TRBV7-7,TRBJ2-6,CASSLVTRQGTMSF,TGTGCCAGCAGCTTGGTCACGAGACAGGGGACGATGTCTTTC
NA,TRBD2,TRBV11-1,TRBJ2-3,CASSLTSGGLTDTQYF,TGTGCCAGCAGCCTGACTAGCGGGGGCCTCACAGATACGCAGTATTTT
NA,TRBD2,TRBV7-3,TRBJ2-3,CASSSTSGETDTQYF,TGTGCCAGCAGCTCGACTAGCGGGGAAACAGATACGCAGTATTTT
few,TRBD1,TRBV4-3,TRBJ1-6,CASSRNRGQNSPLHF,TGCGCCAGCAGCCGCAACAGGGGGCAGAATTCACCCCTCCACTTT
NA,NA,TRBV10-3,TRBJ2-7,CATIRTGTTYEQYF,TGTGCCACAATTCGGACAGGGACTACCTACGAGCAGTACTTC
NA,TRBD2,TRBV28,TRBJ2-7,CASSFGGGGYEQYF,TGTGCCAGCAGTTTCGGTGGGGGGGGCTACGAGCAGTACTTC
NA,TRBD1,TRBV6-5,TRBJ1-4,CASSFGQGEKLFF,TGTGCCAGCAGTTTCGGACAGGGGGAAAAACTGTTTTTT
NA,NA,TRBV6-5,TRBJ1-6,CASRGTHYNSPLHF,TGTGCCAGCAGGGGGACACACTATAATTCACCCCTCCACTTT
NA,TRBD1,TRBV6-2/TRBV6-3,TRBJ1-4,CASSDRGNEKLFF,TGTGCCAGCAGTGACAGGGGGAATGAAAAACTGTTTTTT
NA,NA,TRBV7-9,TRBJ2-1,CASSYIGGNEQFF,TGTGCCAGCAGCTACATCGGGGGAAATGAGCAGTTCTTC
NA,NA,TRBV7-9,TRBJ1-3,CASSLRGPSGNTIYF,TGTGCCAGCAGCCTAAGAGGGCCATCTGGAAACACCATATATTTT